This T cell receptor (beta chain) is drawn from a study of beta chain features in type 1 diabetes. The germline CDR1 and CDR2 sequences are SEHNR and FQNEAQ (reference sequence). CDR3 size: 17 residues. The ends were cut back, 0 bases at V and 0 bases at J, with 12 bases in the middle. Findings and caveats of the study: Type 1 diabetes patients had fewer VDJ junction insertions and more deletions. Within the patient group, naive, central memory and Treg TCRB repertoires appeared more similar to each other than within healthy donors. When Type 1 diabetes patients were examined, their TCRB CDR3s proved moderately but significantly shorter in all four CD4+ subsets.

All of the isolated RNA was reverse transcribed, so expressed TCRB transcripts were sequenced. This table comes from immunoSEQ multiplex PCR, and its TCRdb copy is limited to in-frame clones, with some not included. The sample lists hundreds of thousands of clones; about an eighth were seen once. This clone turned up a few times. Its antigen is still unknown. Isolation of CD4+ naive, central memory, regulatory and stem cell-like memory cells was achieved by sorting via CD45RO/CCR7/CD25/CD127/CD95/CD27. All of the sorted populations showed purity greater than 95%. Specimen: naive CD4+ T cells from blood. This receptor was taken from a man in his late teens or twenties with type 1 diabetes. The chain is built from TRBV7-9 and TRBJ1-5, with D unresolved. The CDR3: CASSLAPLGYSNQPQHF. The CDR3 bases are TGTGCCAGCAGCTTAGCCCCGTTGGGGTATAGCAATCAGCCCCAGCATTTT.